This T cell receptor beta chain was recorded in a study of blood T cell repertoires in COVID-19. Study at large: The study drew acute and convalescent COVID-19 samples from the United States, Italy and Spain. T cells, B-cell-depleted T cells, or PBMCs provided the cDNA or gDNA that served as material.

In the original workflow: By means of reference gene primer amplification, nucleated cell counts were estimated. Libraries were prepared by immunoSEQ multiplex PCR; TCRdb keeps only in-frame clonotypes and omits some of them. Clonal size and the V and J genes are those of that table, whereas D and trimming came from the DNA. This table has just over 15,000 clones, approximately 84% appearing once. Germline V gene sequence: CDR1 SEHNR, CDR2 FQNEAQ (reference sequence). Trimming left V 3 bases short and J 5 bases short, with 8 bases between. The CDR3 has 12 amino acids. Sequenced: peripheral blood. The gene calls are TRBV7-9 and TRBJ2-7; D uncertain. The receptor comes from a human donor in a cohort sampled during active COVID-19. The chain's CDR3 is CASSFRLDEQYF. DNA of the CDR3: TGTGCCAGCAGCTTTAGATTAGACGAGCAGTACTTC.